This T cell receptor beta chain was sequenced during a study of control samples from healthy donors and cancer patients. Here immunoSEQ multiplex PCR was the method, and the copy in TCRdb shows in-frame clones only, minus some. The sample has fewer than 200,000 clones. The receptor comes from a young woman in good health. Sequencing used blood.

The CDR3 reads CASSGDLSSYNSPLHF. The DNA of the CDR3 is TGTGCCAGTAGTGGGGACCTGAGCTCCTATAATTCACCCCTCCACTTT. The gene calls are TRBV19 and TRBJ1-6; weak D call: TRBD1 (5 bases). Trimming stripped 5 bases from V and 0 bases from J, with 11 bases between. CDR1 and CDR2 (germline): LNHDA, SQIVND (reference sequence). The CDR3 is 16 residues long. The entire variable domain, with the rest obtained from reference TRBV19 and TRBJ1-6, is as follows: DGGITQSPKYLFRKEGQNVTLSCEQNLNHDAMYWYRQDPGQGLRLIYYSQIVNDFQKGDIAEGYSVSREKKESFPLTVTSAQKNPTAFYLCASSGDLSSYNSPLHFGNGTRLTVT.